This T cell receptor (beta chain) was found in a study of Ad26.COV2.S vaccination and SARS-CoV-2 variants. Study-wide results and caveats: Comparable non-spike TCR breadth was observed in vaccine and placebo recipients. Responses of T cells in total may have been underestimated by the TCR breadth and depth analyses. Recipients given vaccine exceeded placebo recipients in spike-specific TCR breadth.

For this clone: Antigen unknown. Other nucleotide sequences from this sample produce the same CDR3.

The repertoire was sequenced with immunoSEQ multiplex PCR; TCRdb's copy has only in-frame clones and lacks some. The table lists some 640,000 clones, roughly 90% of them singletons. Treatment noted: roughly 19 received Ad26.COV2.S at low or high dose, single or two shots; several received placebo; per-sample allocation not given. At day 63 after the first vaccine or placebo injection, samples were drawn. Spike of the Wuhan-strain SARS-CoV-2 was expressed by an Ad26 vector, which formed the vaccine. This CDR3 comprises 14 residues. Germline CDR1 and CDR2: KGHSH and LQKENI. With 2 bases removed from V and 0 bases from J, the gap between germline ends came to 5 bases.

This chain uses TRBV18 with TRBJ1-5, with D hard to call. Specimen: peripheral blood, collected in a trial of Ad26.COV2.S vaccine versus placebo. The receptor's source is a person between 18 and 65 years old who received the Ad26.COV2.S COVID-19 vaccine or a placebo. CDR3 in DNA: TGTGCCAGCTCACCAACTAATAGCAATCAGCCCCAGCATTTT. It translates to CASSPTNSNQPQHF.